This T cell receptor (beta chain) was documented in a study of blood T cells in healthy people across ages. Broader study findings: Per million T cells, TCR beta diversity dropped about linearly as age rose.

Comments on this clonotype: Its antigen is not identified.

This CDR3 is 15 amino acids long. Germline V gene sequence: CDR1 SEHNR, CDR2 FQNEAQ (reference sequence). J gave up 0 bases and V 5 bases, and 3 bases lay outside the gene matches. It was with a sample-barcoded 5' primer and a J-beta primer mix that a second PCR of roughly 7 to 12 cycles was run. TCRdb used MiXCR to reprocess the 5' RACE reads, holding one entry per CDR3 protein. The top ten clones hold about 4.1% of a sample with around 1,600,000 distinct CDR3 sequences, about 42% of them seen once. Sample donors were healthy Caucasian individuals that came from Russia, aged roughly 6 to 100. Donors gave 8.5 to 10 milliliters of peripheral blood apiece. The study isolated at least 6.5 million PBMCs from each sample.

The sequence was obtained from a woman aged 18-29 years in good health. The sample comprised blood. The rearrangement links TRBV7-9 to TRBJ2-7, with 11 bases fitting TRBD2. The DNA for the CDR3 is TGTGCCAGCAGCCGGACTAGCGGGCTCTCCTACGAGCAGTACTTC. It is translated as CASSRTSGLSYEQYF. Looking up the rest from reference TRBV7-9 and TRBJ2-7 gives the full variable domain: DTGVSQNPRHKITKRGQNVTFRCDPISEHNRLYWYRQTLGQGPEFLTYFQNEAQLEKSRLLSDRFSAERPKGSFSTLEIQRTEQGDSAMYLCASSRTSGLSYEQYFGPGTRLTVT.